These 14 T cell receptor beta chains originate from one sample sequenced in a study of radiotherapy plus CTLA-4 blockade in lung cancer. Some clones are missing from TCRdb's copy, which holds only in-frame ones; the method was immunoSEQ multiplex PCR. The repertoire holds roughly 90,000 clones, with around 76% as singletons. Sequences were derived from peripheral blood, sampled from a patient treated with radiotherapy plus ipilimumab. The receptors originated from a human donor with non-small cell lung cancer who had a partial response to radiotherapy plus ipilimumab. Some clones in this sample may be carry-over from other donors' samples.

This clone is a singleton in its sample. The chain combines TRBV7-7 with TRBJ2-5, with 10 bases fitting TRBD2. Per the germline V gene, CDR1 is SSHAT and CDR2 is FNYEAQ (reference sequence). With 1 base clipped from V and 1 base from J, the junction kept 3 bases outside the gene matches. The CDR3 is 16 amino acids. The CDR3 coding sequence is TGTGCCAGCAGCTTAGGGGTAGCGGGAGGCCAAGAGACCCAGTACTTC. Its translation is CASSLGVAGGQETQYF.

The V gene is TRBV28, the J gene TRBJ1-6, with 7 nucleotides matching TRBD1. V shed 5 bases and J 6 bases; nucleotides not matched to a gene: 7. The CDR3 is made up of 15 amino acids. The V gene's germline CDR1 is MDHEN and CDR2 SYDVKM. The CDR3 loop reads CASSPITGANSPLHF. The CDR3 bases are TGTGCCAGCAGTCCAATCACAGGGGCTAATTCACCCCTCCACTTT. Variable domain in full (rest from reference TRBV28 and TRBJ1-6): DVKVTQSSRYLVKRTGEKVFLECVQDMDHENMFWYRQDPGLGLRLIYFSYDVKMKEKGDIPEGYSVSREKKERFSLILESASTNQTSMYLCASSPITGANSPLHFGNGTRLTVT.

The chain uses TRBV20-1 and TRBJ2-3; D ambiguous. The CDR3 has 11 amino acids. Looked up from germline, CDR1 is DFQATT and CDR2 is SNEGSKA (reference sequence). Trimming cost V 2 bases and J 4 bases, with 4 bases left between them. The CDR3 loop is CSARRADTQYF. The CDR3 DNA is TGCAGTGCTAGACGGGCAGATACGCAGTATTTT.

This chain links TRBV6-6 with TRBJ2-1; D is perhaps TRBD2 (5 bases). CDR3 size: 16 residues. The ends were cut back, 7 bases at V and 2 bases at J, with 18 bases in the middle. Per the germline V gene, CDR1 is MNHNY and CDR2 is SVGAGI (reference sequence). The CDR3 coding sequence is TGTGCCAGCAATCTAGAAGGAGGCTCGACCTACAATGAGCAGTTCTTC. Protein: CASNLEGGSTYNEQFF.

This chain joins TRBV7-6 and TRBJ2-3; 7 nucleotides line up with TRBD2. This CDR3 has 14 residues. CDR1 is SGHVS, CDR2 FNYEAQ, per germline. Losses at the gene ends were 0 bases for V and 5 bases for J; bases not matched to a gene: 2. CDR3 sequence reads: CASSLAPGGDTQYF. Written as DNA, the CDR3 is TGTGCCAGCAGCTTAGCACCGGGAGGAGATACGCAGTATTTT.

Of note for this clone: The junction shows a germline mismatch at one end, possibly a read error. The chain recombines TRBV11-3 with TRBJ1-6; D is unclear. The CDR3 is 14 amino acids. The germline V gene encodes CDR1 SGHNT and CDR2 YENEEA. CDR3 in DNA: TGTGCCAGCAGCCGCGGCTCCCATAATTCACCCCTCCACTTT. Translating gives CASSRGSHNSPLHF.

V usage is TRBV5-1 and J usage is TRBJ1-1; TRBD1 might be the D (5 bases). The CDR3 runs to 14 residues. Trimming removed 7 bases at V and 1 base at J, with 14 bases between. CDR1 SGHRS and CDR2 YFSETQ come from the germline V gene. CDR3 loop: CASFPLGGNTEAFF. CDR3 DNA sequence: TGCGCCAGCTTTCCCTTGGGGGGGAACACTGAAGCTTTCTTT. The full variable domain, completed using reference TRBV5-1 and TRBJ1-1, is KAGVTQTPRYLIKTRGQQVTLSCSPISGHRSVSWYQQTPGQGLQFLFEYFSETQRNKGNFPGRFSGRQFSNSRSEMNVSTLELGDSALYLCASFPLGGNTEAFFGQGTRLTVV.

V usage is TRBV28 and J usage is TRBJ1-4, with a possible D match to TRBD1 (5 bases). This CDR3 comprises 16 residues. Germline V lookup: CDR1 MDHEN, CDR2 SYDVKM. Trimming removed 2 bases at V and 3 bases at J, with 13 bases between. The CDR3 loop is CASSLPSRVPNEKLFF. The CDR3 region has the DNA TGTGCCAGCAGTTTACCTTCCAGGGTCCCTAATGAAAAACTGTTTTTT. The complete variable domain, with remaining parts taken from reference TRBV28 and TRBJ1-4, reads DVKVTQSSRYLVKRTGEKVFLECVQDMDHENMFWYRQDPGLGLRLIYFSYDVKMKEKGDIPEGYSVSREKKERFSLILESASTNQTSMYLCASSLPSRVPNEKLFFGSGTQLSVL.

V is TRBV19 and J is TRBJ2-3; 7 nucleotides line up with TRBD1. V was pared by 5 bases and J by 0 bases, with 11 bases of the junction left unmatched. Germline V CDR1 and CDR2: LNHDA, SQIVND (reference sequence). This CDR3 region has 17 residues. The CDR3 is CASSGRDSQSSTDTQYF. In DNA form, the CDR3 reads TGTGCCAGTAGTGGCCGGGACAGCCAATCTAGCACAGATACGCAGTATTTT.

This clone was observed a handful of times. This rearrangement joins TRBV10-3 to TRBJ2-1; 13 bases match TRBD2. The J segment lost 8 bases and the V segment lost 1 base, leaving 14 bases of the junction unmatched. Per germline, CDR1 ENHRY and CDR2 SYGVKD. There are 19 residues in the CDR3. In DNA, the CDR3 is TGTGCCATCAGTGAGTTCGCCAAAACTAGCGGGAGGGCCGCCGATGAGCAGTTCTTC. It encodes CAISEFAKTSGRAADEQFF.

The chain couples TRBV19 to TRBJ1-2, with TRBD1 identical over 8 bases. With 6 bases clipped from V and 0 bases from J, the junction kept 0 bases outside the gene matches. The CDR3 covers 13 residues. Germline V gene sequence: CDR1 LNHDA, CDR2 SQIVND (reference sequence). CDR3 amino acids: CASRDRANYGYTF. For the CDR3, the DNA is TGTGCCAGTAGGGACAGGGCTAACTATGGCTACACCTTC.

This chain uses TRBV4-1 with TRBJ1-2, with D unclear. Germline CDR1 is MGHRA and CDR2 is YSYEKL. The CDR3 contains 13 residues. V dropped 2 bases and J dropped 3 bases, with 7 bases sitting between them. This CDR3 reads CASSQPGDYGYTF. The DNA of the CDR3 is TGCGCCAGCAGCCAACCGGGAGACTATGGCTACACCTTC.

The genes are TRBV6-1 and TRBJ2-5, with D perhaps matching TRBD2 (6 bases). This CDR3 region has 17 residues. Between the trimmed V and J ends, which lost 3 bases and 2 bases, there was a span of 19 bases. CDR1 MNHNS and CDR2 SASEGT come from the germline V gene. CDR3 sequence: CASSEGYGGRRQETQYF. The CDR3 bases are TGTGCCAGCAGTGAGGGGTATGGGGGGAGAAGACAAGAGACCCAGTACTTC.

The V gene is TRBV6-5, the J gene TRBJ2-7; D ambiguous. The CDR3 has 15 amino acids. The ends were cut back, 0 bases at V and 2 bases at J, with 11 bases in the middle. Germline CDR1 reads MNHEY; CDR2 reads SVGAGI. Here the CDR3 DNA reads TGTGCCAGCAGTTACTCCCCAAAAGAGACCTACGAGCAGTACTTC. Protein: CASSYSPKETYEQYF.